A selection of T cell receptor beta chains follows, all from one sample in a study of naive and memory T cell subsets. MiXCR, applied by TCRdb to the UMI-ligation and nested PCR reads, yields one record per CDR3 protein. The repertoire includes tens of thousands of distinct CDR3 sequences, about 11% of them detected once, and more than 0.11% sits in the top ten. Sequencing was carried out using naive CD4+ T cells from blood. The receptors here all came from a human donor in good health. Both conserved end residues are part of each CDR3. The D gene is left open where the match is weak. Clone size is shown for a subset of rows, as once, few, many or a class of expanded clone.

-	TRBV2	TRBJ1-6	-	TGTGCCAGCAATCGGGAGGCTAGCTCCTATAATTCACCCCTCCACTTT	CASNREASSYNSPLHF
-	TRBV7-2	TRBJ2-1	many	TGTGCCAGCAGCATACAACAAGGGAACTACAATGAGCAGTTCTTC	CASSIQQGNYNEQFF
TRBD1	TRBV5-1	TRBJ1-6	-	TGCGCCAGCAGCTTGGGGACAGGCGGGGGATCACCCCTCCACTTT	CASSLGTGGGSPLHF
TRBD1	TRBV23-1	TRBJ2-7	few	TGCGCCAGCTCCGGGACAGGGTTACCGAGGAGCTCCTACGAGCAGTACTTC	CASSGTGLPRSSYEQYF
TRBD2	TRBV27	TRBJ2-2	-	TGTGCCAGCAGTTTCATATCCAGCGGGGGGCCGCTTGTCGGGGAGCTGTTTTTT	CASSFISSGGPLVGELFF
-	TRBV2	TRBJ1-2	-	TGTGCCAGCCACTCACAGGGAAAGGGGGTTGGCTACACCTTC	CASHSQGKGVGYTF
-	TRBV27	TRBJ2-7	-	TGTGCCAACCCGGACGGAAACTACGAGCAGTACTTC	CANPDGNYEQYF
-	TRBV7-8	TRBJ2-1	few	TGTGCCACCGGGGTGAGGGACCGCTCCTACAATGAGCAGTTCTTC	CATGVRDRSYNEQFF
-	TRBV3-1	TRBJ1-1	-	TGTGCCAGCAGCCGAACGAACACTGAAGCTTTCTTT	CASSRTNTEAFF
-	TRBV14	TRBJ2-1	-	TGTGCCAGCAGCCAAGACTGGATCAATCCTGAGCAGTTCTTC	CASSQDWINPEQFF
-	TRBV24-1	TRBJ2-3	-	TGTGCCACCAGTGATCCCGCCGGGACCCGGAGGAGGGATACGCAGTATTTT	CATSDPAGTRRRDTQYF
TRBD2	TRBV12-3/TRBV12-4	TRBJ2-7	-	TGTGCCAGCAGTCCCGGGGGGGGGGGAACAAGATCCTACGAGCAGTACTTC	CASSPGGGGTRSYEQYF
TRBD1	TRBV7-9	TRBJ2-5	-	TGTGCCAGCAGCTTAGGCGGCAGGACAGGGAATCAAGAGACCCAGTACTTC	CASSLGGRTGNQETQYF
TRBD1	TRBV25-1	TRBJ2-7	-	TGTGCCAGCAGTGAATCCTACAGGGGCCACGAGCAGTACTTC	CASSESYRGHEQYF
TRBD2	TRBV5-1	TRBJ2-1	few	TGCGCCAGCAGGGGTAGATCCGGGACTAGCGACTACAATGAGCAGTTCTTC	CASRGRSGTSDYNEQFF
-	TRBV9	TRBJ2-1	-	TGTGCCAGCAGCGTAGATAGGGGCCGCTACAATGAGCAGTTCTTC	CASSVDRGRYNEQFF
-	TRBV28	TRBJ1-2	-	TGTGCCAGCAGTTTAGTTTCCGGGACAACTTTGGGCTATGGCTACACCTTC	CASSLVSGTTLGYGYTF
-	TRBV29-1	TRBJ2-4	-	TGCAGCGTTGCGGGGACGCGGGGAGTTCAGTACTTC	CSVAGTRGVQYF
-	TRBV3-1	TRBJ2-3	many	TGTGCCAGCAGCCAAACCCGGGGGGCCTATACGCAGTATTTT	CASSQTRGAYTQYF
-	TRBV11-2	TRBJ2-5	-	TGTGCCAGCAGCTTTGTAGGGCCTCACCAAGAGACCCAGTACTTC	CASSFVGPHQETQYF
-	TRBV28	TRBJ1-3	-	TGTGCCAGCAGTTTAGGGATATTCGGAAACACCATATATTTT	CASSLGIFGNTIYF
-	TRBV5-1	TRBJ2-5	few	TGCGCCAGCAGCTTGGCTAGAGGAGAGACCCAGTACTTC	CASSLARGETQYF
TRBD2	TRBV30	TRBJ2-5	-	TGTGCCTGGAGAATTAGCAGCGGGGGGGCCTTAGAGACCCAGTACTTC	CAWRISSGGALETQYF
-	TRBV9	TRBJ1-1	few	TGTGCCAGCAGCGTTCGGGGTATGAACACTGAAGCTTTCTTT	CASSVRGMNTEAFF
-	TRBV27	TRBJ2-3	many	TGTGCCAGCAGTCCCCGACCTAGCACAGATACGCAGTATTTT	CASSPRPSTDTQYF
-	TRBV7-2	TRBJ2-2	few	TGTGCCAGCAGCTTTGACTATGGCACCGGGGAGCTGTTTTTT	CASSFDYGTGELFF
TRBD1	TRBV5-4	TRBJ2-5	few	TGTGCCAGCAGCACGTCGGGACAGCCCCAAGAGACCCAGTACTTC	CASSTSGQPQETQYF
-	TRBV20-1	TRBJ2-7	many	TGCAGTGCCAACGGGATTCTTTACGAGCAGTACTTC	CSANGILYEQYF
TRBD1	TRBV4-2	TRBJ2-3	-	TGTGCCAGCAGCCAACTCAAACCGGGGACAGGGACAGATACGCAGTATTTT	CASSQLKPGTGTDTQYF
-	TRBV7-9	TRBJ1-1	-	TGTGCCAGCAGCTTAGTAGGGGGAGGAGATGAAGCTTTCTTT	CASSLVGGGDEAFF
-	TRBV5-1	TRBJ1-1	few	TGCGCCAGCAGCTTGGATCCAGGGACGAACACTGAAGCTTTCTTT	CASSLDPGTNTEAFF
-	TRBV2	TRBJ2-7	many	TGTGCCAGCAGTGAAAAGGGCCTGAGCCACTACGAGCAGTACTTC	CASSEKGLSHYEQYF
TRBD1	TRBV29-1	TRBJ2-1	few	TGCAGCGTATGCCCGACAGGGAACAATGAGCAGTTCTTC	CSVCPTGNNEQFF
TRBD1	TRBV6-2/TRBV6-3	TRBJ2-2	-	TGTGCCAGCAGGCCGACAGGGGCCAACACCGGGGAGCTGTTTTTT	CASRPTGANTGELFF
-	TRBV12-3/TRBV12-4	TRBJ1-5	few	TGTGCCACCCAGAGGGGAGGCCTGCCCCAGCATTTT	CATQRGGLPQHF
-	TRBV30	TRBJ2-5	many	TGTGCCTGGAGTACCTCCGGGCAGGAGACCCAGTACTTC	CAWSTSGQETQYF
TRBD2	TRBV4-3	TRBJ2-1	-	TGCGCCAGCAGCCGAGCTACCGGGACTAGCGCTTACAATGAGCAGTTCTTC	CASSRATGTSAYNEQFF
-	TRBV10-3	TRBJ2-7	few	TGTGCCATCACTTCGGACGGGAACTACGAGCAGTACTTC	CAITSDGNYEQYF
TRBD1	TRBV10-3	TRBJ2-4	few	TGTGCCATCAGCAAGACAGGGGGCAATGCCAAAAACATTCAGTACTTC	CAISKTGGNAKNIQYF
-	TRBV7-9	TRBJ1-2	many	TGTGCCAGCAGCTCCGGACTCCCTCCCTTCTATGGCTACACCTTC	CASSSGLPPFYGYTF
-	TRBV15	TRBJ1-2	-	TGTGCCACCAGCACAGGGCCCTCACGGGGCTACACCTTC	CATSTGPSRGYTF
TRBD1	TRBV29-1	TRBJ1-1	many	TGCAGTATCCGAAGGGGGCAGACGAACACTGAAGCTTTCTTT	CSIRRGQTNTEAFF
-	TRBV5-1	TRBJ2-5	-	TGCGCCAGCAGCTTGTTACAAGAGACCCAGTACTTC	CASSLLQETQYF
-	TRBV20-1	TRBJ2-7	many	TGCAGTGCAATCGTAATGACGGTCACACGGACAGCTACACTCTACGAGCAGTACTTC	CSAIVMTVTRTATLYEQYF
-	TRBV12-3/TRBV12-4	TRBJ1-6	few	TGTGCCAGCAGTCGGACTGACATTAATTCACCCCTCCACTTT	CASSRTDINSPLHF